A selection of T cell receptor beta chains follows, all from one sample in a study of T cell responses to AZD1222 COVID-19 vaccine. This table comes from immunoSEQ multiplex PCR, and its TCRdb copy is limited to in-frame clones, with some not included. The table lists 90,000 to 150,000 clones, approximately 90% of them singletons, with 7.7% in the top ten. Sequenced here: peripheral blood, sampled on day 0 of AZD1222 vaccination. These receptors were obtained from an adult in good health. Each CDR3 is given with its conserved first and last residue. D genes are given only for firm matches. A clone size is listed for some rows: how often the clone was seen (once, few, many), or a class if it is expanded.

v_gene	abundance	d_gene	j_gene	CDR3aa	CDR3nt
TRBV3-1/TRBV3-2	many	-	TRBJ1-6	CASSPGHAIASPLHF	TGTGCCAGCAGCCCCGGTCATGCTATAGCTTCACCCCTCCACTTT
TRBV2	-	-	TRBJ1-6	CASRGQNYNSPLHF	TGTGCCAGCAGAGGGCAGAACTATAATTCACCCCTCCACTTT
TRBV3-1/TRBV3-2	-	TRBD1	TRBJ1-1	CASSDRVNTEAFF	TGTGCCAGCAGCGACAGGGTTAACACTGAAGCTTTCTTT
TRBV7-2	few	-	TRBJ1-2	CASSLVQDSYYGYTF	TGTGCCAGCAGCTTAGTCCAGGACAGCTACTATGGCTACACCTTC
TRBV5-4	-	-	TRBJ1-2	CASSTGQRDYGYTF	TGTGCCAGCAGCACCGGACAGCGGGACTATGGCTACACCTTC
TRBV3-1/TRBV3-2	-	-	TRBJ2-7	CASSGQLYEQYF	TGTGCCAGCTCTGGACAGCTCTACGAGCAGTACTTC
TRBV14	-	TRBD2	TRBJ2-1	CASSPRLAGEQFF	TGTGCCAGCAGCCCCCGTCTAGCGGGGGAACAGTTCTTC
TRBV10-3	-	-	TRBJ1-1	CAISGHGGDTEAFF	TGTGCCATCAGCGGTCATGGGGGCGACACTGAAGCTTTCTTT
TRBV25-1	-	TRBD1	TRBJ1-2	CASSAPGTGLHGYTF	TGTGCCAGCAGTGCCCCCGGGACAGGGTTGCATGGCTACACCTTC
TRBV28	-	-	TRBJ1-4	CASNSGDEKLFF	TGTGCCAGCAACAGTGGGGACGAAAAACTGTTTTTT
TRBV7-8	-	-	TRBJ2-7	CASSRGPSYEQYF	TGTGCCAGCAGTAGAGGGCCGTCCTACGAGCAGTACTTC
TRBV3-1/TRBV3-2	-	-	TRBJ2-5	CASSLRGPQETQYF	TGTGCCAGCAGCCTAAGGGGACCCCAAGAGACCCAGTACTTC
TRBV27	-	-	TRBJ1-6	CASSQPRGVGDSPLHF	TGTGCCAGCAGCCAACCGAGGGGGGTAGGCGACTCACCCCTCCACTTT
TRBV4-2	-	-	TRBJ2-6	CASSHHNSRSGANVLTF	TGTGCCAGCAGCCACCACAACAGCCGCTCTGGGGCCAACGTCCTGACTTTC
TRBV21-1	-	-	TRBJ2-1	CASILGVLGEQFF	TGTGCCAGCATCCTAGGCGTCCTAGGTGAGCAGTTCTTC
TRBV4-1	-	-	TRBJ2-7	CASSQVSGTRPIEQYF	TGCGCCAGCAGCCAAGTATCCGGGACCCGGCCCATTGAGCAGTACTTC
TRBV9	-	TRBD1	TRBJ2-5	CASSVYRGETQYF	TGTGCCAGCAGCGTTTACAGGGGTGAGACCCAGTACTTC
TRBV4-2	-	-	TRBJ2-7	CASSPNSLPPGDEQYF	TGTGCCAGCAGCCCAAATTCGTTACCGCCGGGGGATGAGCAGTACTTC
TRBV4-1	few	-	TRBJ2-3	CASSLAGATVTDTQYF	TGCGCCAGCAGCCTCGCGGGGGCCACCGTCACAGATACGCAGTATTTT
TRBV27	few	TRBD2	TRBJ2-1	CASSTTSGGLILSYNEQFF	TGTGCCAGCAGCACCACTAGCGGGGGGCTTATCCTCTCCTACAATGAGCAGTTCTTC
TRBV9	-	-	TRBJ2-5	CASSLSRGETQYF	TGTGCCAGCAGCCTTTCGAGGGGCGAGACCCAGTACTTC
TRBV27	-	-	TRBJ2-2	CASRIGTGTYTGELFF	TGTGCCAGCAGAATAGGAACAGGAACCTACACCGGGGAGCTGTTTTTT
TRBV2	-	-	TRBJ2-7	CASSATGAPGEQYF	TGTGCCAGCAGCGCCACCGGGGCCCCGGGCGAGCAGTACTTC
TRBV6-5	once	-	TRBJ1-2	CASSYAGGLYGYTF	TGTGCCAGCAGTTACGCAGGCGGACTTTATGGCTACACCTTC
TRBV5-6	-	-	TRBJ2-1	CASSNGYRLLYNEQFF	TGTGCCAGCAGCAATGGGTACCGCTTACTCTACAATGAGCAGTTCTTC
TRBV30	-	-	TRBJ1-6	CAWRPLGGGGNSPLHF	TGTGCCTGGAGACCTCTGGGGGGAGGGGGGAATTCACCCCTCCACTTT
TRBV6-6	-	-	TRBJ2-7	CASIKEGSYEQYF	TGTGCCAGCATTAAAGAGGGGTCCTACGAGCAGTACTTC
TRBV25-1	-	-	TRBJ2-3	CASSKVYRDADTQYF	TGTGCCAGCAGTAAAGTTTACAGGGACGCAGATACGCAGTATTTT
TRBV11-2	once	TRBD2	TRBJ2-7	CASSTPGGREQYF	TGTGCCAGCAGCACGCCGGGGGGGCGGGAGCAGTACTTC